Listed here are 9 T cell receptor beta chains from one sample, sequenced in a study of blood T cell repertoires in COVID-19. Measured with immunoSEQ multiplex PCR; TCRdb has only the in-frame clones, and not every one. The sample includes 270,000 or so clones, roughly 87% of them seen just once. Sequencing was carried out using peripheral blood. These TCRs come from a woman aged 40 to 50 who had recovered from COVID-19.

This rearrangement joins TRBV5-1 to TRBJ2-7; a possible D gene is TRBD2 (6 bases). Germline V CDR1 and CDR2: SGHRS, YFSETQ. The CDR3 is made up of 15 amino acids. V was shortened by 3 bases and J by 2 bases, with 15 bases between the two germline ends. The CDR3 reads CASSSSGTATYEQYF. The CDR3 nucleotides are TGCGCCAGCAGCTCCTCCGGGACTGCGACCTACGAGCAGTACTTC.

J is TRBJ2-3 and V is TRBV15; D ambiguous. This CDR3 comprises 12 residues. Germline V CDR1 and CDR2: LNHNV, YYDKDF (reference sequence). V was shortened by 4 bases and J by 5 bases, with 7 bases between the two germline ends. CDR3 protein: CATSTTLDTQYF. CDR3 DNA: TGTGCCACCAGCACTACCCTAGATACGCAGTATTTT.

The chain joins TRBV2 to TRBJ1-2, with 8 nucleotides matching TRBD1. CDR1 SNHLY and CDR2 FYNNEI come from the germline V gene. The CDR3 covers 14 residues. After removal of 2 bases from V and 3 bases from J, the junction contained 2 bases not matched to a gene. Here the CDR3 reads CASSEQGAYYGYTF. CDR3 bases: TGTGCCAGCAGTGAACAGGGGGCGTACTATGGCTACACCTTC.

The chain employs TRBV5-5 and TRBJ1-1; no reliable D call. The CDR3 sequence is 14 residues long. Deletions cut 2 bases from V and 1 base from J, with 9 bases between. Germline V gives CDR1 SGHKS, CDR2 YYEKEE (reference sequence). The CDR3 nucleotides are TGTGCCAGCAGCTTCCGAGGTGGGAACACTGAAGCTTTCTTT. Encoded protein: CASSFRGGNTEAFF.

The J gene is TRBJ1-1, the V gene TRBV3-1 (or the pseudogene TRBV3-2); weak D call: TRBD1 (5 bases). CDR1 and CDR2 (germline): LGHDT, YNNKEL (reference sequence). Trimming removed 4 bases at V and 1 base at J, with 16 bases between. CDR3 length equals 16 residues. CDR3 in DNA: TGTGCCAGCAGCCCCCGGACACCCGGGGGGAACACTGAAGCTTTCTTT. Its translation is CASSPRTPGGNTEAFF.

The chain carries TRBV21-1 and TRBJ2-7; the table's D call TRBD2 went unverified against the DNA. TRBV21-1 is tagged as a pseudogene. This CDR3 region has 13 residues. The CDR3 loop is CASSKPGIYEQYV. The CDR3 bases are TGTGCCAGCAGCAAACCCGGGATCTACGAGCAGTACGTC.

The rearrangement joins TRBV14 to TRBJ2-6; 7 bases align to TRBD1. V was pared by 3 bases and J by 3 bases, with 2 bases of the junction left unmatched. This CDR3 region has 15 residues. Per germline, CDR1 SGHDN and CDR2 FVKESK. CDR3 region: CASSHGTVGANVLTF. CDR3 sequence (DNA): TGTGCCAGCAGCCATGGGACAGTTGGGGCCAACGTCCTGACTTTC.

This clone was seen only once. The chain has TRBV7-6 and TRBJ2-3, with D hard to call. The CDR3 is 16 amino acids. Germline V gene sequence: CDR1 SGHVS, CDR2 FNYEAQ. The V end was cut by 1 base, the J end by 0 bases, with 11 bases between. This chain's CDR3 is CASSLEVWRSTDTQYF. The CDR3 DNA sequence: TGTGCCAGCAGCTTAGAGGTTTGGCGGAGCACAGATACGCAGTATTTT.

The chain carries TRBV18 and TRBJ1-4; the D is unclear. The CDR3 is 13 amino acids. V was shortened by 1 base and J by 4 bases, with 4 bases between the two germline ends. CDR1 KGHSH and CDR2 LQKENI come from the germline V gene. The CDR3 DNA reads as TGTGCCAGCTCACCACAGAGTAATGAAAAACTGTTTTTT. It codes for CASSPQSNEKLFF.